This T cell receptor (beta chain) was profiled in a study of T cell changes during pregnancy in multiple sclerosis. Clones were sequenced by immunoSEQ multiplex PCR, and TCRdb holds only the in-frame ones, with some missing. The repertoire holds 75,000 to 80,000 clones, with about 93% as singletons. The CDR3 has 15 residues. Germline loops: CDR1 SGHDT, CDR2 YYEEEE. V was shortened by 5 bases and J by 0 bases, with 11 bases between the two germline ends. The input for sequencing was peripheral blood, taken after pregnancy. The clonotype originates from a female donor in good health, enrolled as a control in a pregnancy study. The chain joins TRBV5-6 to TRBJ1-4; perhaps TRBD1 as D (6 bases). The CDR3, as DNA: TGTGCCAGCAGTGAAAAGGGGGCAACTAATGAAAAACTGTTTTTT. This sequence encodes CASSEKGATNEKLFF.